The present entry profiles one T cell receptor (beta chain) with its context. Antigen: not known. Only cases whose brain tissue showed the highest T cell transcript signatures were sequenced. At least one anti-epileptic drug was given before surgery. Clones were read by immunoSEQ multiplex PCR, and TCRdb kept only the in-frame ones, dropping some. The table shows roughly 2,500 clones, with about four fifths occurring only once. This entry belongs to a study of brain T cells in children with intractable seizures. Findings and limits, study-wide: Top 50 brain clonotypes included both public and private clones.

The receptor was isolated from a boy under two years old with hemimegalencephaly and intractable seizures. The specimen comprised resected brain tissue, sampled at surgery.

CDR3 DNA sequence: TGTGCCAGCAGCCCATCGCGGGGAGCGGGAGGATGGAGAGAGACCCAGTACTTC. Translated, it gives CASSPSRGAGGWRETQYF. The chain is built from TRBV7-9 and TRBJ2-5; TRBD2 matches 9 bases. The germline V gene has CDR1 SEHNR and CDR2 FQNEAQ (reference sequence). This CDR3 comprises 18 residues. Unmatched junction bases numbered 17, after V lost 5 bases and J lost 4 bases.